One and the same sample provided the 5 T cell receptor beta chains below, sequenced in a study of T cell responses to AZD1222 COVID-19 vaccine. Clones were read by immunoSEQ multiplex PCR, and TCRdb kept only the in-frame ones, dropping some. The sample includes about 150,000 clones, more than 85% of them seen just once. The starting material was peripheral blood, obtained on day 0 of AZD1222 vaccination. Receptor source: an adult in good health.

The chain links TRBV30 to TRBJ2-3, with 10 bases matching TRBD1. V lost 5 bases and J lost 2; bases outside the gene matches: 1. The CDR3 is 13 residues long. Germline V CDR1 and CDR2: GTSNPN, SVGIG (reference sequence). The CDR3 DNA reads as TGTGCCTGGCGACAGGGGGCCACAGATACGCAGTATTTT. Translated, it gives CAWRQGATDTQYF.

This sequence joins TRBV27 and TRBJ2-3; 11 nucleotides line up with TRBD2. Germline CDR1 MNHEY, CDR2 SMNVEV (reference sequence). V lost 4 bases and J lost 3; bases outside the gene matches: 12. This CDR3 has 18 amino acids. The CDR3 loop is CASSYHHGTSGLTDTQYF. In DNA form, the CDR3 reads TGTGCCAGCAGTTACCACCATGGGACTAGCGGACTTACAGATACGCAGTATTTT.

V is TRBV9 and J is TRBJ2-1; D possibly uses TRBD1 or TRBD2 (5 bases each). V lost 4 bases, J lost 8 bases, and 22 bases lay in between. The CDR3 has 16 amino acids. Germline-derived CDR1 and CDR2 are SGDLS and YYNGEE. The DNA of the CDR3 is TGTGCCAGCAGCTCCCCGGGGTTCGGAGTGGGGCATGAGCAGTTCTTC. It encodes CASSSPGFGVGHEQFF.

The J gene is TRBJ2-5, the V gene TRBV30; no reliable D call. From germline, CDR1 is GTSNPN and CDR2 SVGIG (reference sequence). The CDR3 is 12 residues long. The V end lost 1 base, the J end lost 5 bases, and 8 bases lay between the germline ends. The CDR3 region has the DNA TGTGCCTGGAGTGACCAACAGGAGACCCAGTACTTC. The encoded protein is CAWSDQQETQYF.

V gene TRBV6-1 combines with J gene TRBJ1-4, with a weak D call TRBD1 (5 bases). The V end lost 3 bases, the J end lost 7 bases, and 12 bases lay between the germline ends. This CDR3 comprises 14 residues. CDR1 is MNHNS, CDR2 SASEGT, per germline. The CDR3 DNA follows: TGTGCCAGCAGTGAGGGGGGGGGAGGTGAAAAACTGTTTTTT. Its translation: CASSEGGGGEKLFF.